The sequence of this T cell receptor (beta chain) was determined in a study of T-cell reconstitution after alpha-beta-depleted transplantation in children. Points from the study as a whole: Newly produced T cells mostly accounted for T-cell counts and diversity one year post-transplant.

The CDR3 length is 17 residues. The V and J ends lost 6 bases and 5 bases, in that order; junction bases with no gene match: 15. Per germline, CDR1 ENHRY and CDR2 SYGVKD. As it was prepared, the TCRbeta library received unique molecular identifiers. TCRdb recomputed calls from the PCR reads with MiXCR, one row per CDR3 protein. The table includes fewer than 4,500 distinct CDR3 sequences, under 15% detected once. This clonotype was seen many times. Its antigen is as yet unknown. The sequencing used PBMCs, mostly from graft donor cells, collected 60 days after TCRalphabeta/CD19-depleted stem cell transplant. This receptor was taken from a male patient aged 2 to 10 who had a stem cell transplant for acute lymphoblastic leukemia, so the T cells may come from the graft donor. The genes are TRBV10-3 and TRBJ2-5; TRBD1 matches 10 bases. DNA of the CDR3: TGTGCCATCAGCTCCCCCTCCAGACAGGGGGCGCGGGAGACCCAGTACTTC. Residues: CAISSPSRQGARETQYF.